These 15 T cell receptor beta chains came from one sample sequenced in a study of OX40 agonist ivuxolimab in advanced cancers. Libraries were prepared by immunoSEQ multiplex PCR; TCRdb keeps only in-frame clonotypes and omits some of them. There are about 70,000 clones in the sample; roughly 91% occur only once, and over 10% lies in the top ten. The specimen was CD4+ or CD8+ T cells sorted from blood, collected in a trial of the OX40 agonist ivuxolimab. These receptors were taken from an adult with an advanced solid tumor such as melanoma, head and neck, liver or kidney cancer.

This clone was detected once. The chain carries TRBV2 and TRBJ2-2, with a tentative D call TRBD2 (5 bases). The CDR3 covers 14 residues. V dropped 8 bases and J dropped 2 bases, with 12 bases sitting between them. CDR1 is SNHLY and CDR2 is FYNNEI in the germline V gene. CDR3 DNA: TGTGCCAGCCGCGGACTCGTAAACACCGGGGAGCTGTTTTTT. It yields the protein CASRGLVNTGELFF.

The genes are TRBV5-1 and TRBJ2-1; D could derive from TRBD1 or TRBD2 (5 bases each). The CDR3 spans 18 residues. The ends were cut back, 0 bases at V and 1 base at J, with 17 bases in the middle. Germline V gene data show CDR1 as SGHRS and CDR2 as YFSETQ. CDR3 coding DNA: TGCGCCAGCAGCTTGGCCAGGGACCACGATTTATCCTACAATGAGCAGTTCTTC. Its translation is CASSLARDHDLSYNEQFF.

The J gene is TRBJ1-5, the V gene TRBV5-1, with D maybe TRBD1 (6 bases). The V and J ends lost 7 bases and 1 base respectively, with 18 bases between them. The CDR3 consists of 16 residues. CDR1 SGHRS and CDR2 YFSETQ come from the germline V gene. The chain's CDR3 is CASSHRPTGSNQPQHF. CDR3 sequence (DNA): TGCGCCAGCTCGCACCGGCCCACAGGGAGCAATCAGCCCCAGCATTTT.

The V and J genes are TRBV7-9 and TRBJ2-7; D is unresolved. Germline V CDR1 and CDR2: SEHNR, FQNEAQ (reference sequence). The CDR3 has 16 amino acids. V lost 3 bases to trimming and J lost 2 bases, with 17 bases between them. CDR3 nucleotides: TGTGCCAGCAGCTTCTTATCGGGTGACGGAACCTACGAGCAGTACTTC. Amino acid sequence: CASSFLSGDGTYEQYF.

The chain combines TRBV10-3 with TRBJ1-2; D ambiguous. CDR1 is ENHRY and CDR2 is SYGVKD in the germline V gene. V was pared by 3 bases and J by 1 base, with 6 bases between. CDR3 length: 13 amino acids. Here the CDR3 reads CAISDMSNYGYTF. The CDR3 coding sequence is TGTGCCATCAGTGATATGAGTAACTATGGCTACACCTTC.

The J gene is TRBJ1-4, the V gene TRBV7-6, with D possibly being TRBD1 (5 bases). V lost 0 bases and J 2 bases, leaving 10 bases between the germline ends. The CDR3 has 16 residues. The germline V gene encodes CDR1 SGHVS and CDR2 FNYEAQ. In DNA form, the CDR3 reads TGTGCCAGCAGCTTAGCGGTGGCAGGGACTAATGAAAAACTGTTTTTT. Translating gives CASSLAVAGTNEKLFF.

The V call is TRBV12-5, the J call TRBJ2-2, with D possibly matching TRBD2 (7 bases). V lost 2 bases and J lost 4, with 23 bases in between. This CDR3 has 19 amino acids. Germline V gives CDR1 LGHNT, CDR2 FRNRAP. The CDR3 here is CASGLLAPGVAGSTGELFF. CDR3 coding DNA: TGTGCTAGTGGTTTGCTAGCCCCAGGGGTAGCGGGCAGCACCGGGGAGCTGTTTTTT.

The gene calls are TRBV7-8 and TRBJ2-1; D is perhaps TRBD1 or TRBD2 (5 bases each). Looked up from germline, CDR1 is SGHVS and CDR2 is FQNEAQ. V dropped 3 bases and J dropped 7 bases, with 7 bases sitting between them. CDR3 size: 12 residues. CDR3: CASSLRGNEQFF. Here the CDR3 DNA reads TGTGCCAGCAGCTTGAGGGGTAATGAGCAGTTCTTC.

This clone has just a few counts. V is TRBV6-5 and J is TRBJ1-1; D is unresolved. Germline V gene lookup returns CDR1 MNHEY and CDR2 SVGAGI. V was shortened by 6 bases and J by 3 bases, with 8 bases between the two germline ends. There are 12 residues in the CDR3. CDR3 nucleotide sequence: TGTGCCAGCAGCTCGTCCCACACTGAAGCTTTCTTT. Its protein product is CASSSSHTEAFF.

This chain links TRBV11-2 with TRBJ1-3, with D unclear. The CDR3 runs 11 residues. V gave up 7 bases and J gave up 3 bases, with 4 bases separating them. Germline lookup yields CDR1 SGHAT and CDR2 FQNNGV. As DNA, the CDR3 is TGTGCCAGCAAAGATGGAAACACCATATATTTT. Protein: CASKDGNTIYF.

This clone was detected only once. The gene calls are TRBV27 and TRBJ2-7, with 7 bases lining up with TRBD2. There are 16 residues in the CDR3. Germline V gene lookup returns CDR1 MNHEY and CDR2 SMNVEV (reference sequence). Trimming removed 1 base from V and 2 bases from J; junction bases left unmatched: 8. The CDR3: CASSLWGGGGPYEQYF. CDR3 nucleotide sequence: TGTGCCAGCAGTTTATGGGGCGGGGGAGGTCCCTACGAGCAGTACTTC.

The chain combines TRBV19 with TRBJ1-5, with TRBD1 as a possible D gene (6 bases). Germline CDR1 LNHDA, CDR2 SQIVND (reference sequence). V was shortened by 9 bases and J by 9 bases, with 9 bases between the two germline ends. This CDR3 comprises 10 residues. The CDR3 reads CARGGRPQHF. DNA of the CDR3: TGTGCCAGGGGGGGCCGGCCCCAGCATTTT.

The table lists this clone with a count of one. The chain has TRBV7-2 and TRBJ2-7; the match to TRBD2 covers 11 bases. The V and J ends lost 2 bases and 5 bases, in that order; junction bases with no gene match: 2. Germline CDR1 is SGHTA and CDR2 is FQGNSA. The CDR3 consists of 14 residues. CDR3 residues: CASSLTSGSNEQYF. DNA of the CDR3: TGTGCCAGCAGCTTAACTAGCGGGAGTAACGAGCAGTACTTC.

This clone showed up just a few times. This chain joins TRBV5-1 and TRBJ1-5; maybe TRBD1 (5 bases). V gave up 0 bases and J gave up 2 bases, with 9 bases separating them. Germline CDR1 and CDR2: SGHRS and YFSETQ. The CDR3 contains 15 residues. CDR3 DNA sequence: TGCGCCAGCAGCTTGGAAGGGGCTGGCAATCAGCCCCAGCATTTT. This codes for CASSLEGAGNQPQHF.

CDR3 in amino acids: CASSVAGTSDGREQFF. The CDR3 DNA is TGTGCCAGCAGCGTCGCCGGGACTAGCGACGGGAGGGAGCAGTTCTTC. V gene TRBV9 combines with J gene TRBJ2-1, with 10 bases identical to TRBD2. Germline lookup yields CDR1 SGDLS and CDR2 YYNGEE. CDR3 length: 16 residues. The ends lost 2 bases at V and 10 bases at J; junction bases unmatched: 12.